This T cell receptor (beta chain) was sequenced in a study of cytomegalovirus exposure and HLA in healthy donors. Study summary: In an early release, HLA-typed donors contributed some 82 million unique TCR sequences. Study outcomes and limitations: Accurate prediction of HLA-A and HLA-B alleles (for most subjects) was reportedly achieved from TCR beta sequences.

Regarding donors, all were healthy bone marrow donors. Germline CDR1 and CDR2: SQVTM and ANQGSEA. The CDR3 contains 14 residues. With V trimmed by 4 bases and J by 1 base, 0 bases remained unmatched. The PCR contained 60 Vbeta and 13 Jbeta primers. The repertoire was sequenced with immunoSEQ multiplex PCR; TCRdb's copy has only in-frame clones and lacks some. Found here are hundreds of thousands of clones, over 70% of them singletons; the top ten hold roughly 2.5%. Comments on this clone: Its antigen remains unknown.

The source of this sequence is a woman aged 60-75 years in good health and CMV-seropositive. Sequencing input: PBMCs. This chain links TRBV29-1 with TRBJ2-2, with 10 bases identical to TRBD2. CDR3 DNA: TGCAGCGTTGTAGCGGGGGGGAACACCGGGGAGCTGTTTTTT. This codes for CSVVAGGNTGELFF.